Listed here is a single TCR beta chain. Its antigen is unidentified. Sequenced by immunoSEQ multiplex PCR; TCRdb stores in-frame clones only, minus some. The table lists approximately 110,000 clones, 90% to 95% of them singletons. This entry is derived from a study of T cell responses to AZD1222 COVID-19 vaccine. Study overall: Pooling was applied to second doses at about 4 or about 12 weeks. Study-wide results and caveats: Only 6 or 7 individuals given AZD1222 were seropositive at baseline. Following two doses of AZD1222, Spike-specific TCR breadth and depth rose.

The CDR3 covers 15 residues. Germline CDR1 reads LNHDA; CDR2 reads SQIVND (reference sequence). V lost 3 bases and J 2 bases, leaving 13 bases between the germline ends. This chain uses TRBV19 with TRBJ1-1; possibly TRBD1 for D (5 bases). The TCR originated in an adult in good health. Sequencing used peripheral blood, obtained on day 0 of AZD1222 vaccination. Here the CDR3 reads CASSITGFSNTEAFF. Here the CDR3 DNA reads TGTGCCAGTAGTATCACAGGATTTTCCAACACTGAAGCTTTCTTT.